Listed below are T cell receptor beta chains from one sample, sequenced in a study of blood T cell repertoires in COVID-19. TCRdb's copy holds only in-frame clones and misses some; the assay was immunoSEQ multiplex PCR. Among about 360,000 clones listed, more than 85% were seen once. Sequencing was performed on peripheral blood. The receptor source for this set is a human donor in a cohort sampled during active COVID-19. Each CDR3 is given with its conserved first and last residue. The order of the fields is V gene, J gene, CDR3 protein.

v_gene: TRBV5-1; j_gene: TRBJ2-5; CDR3aa: CASSLLGRGLQETQYF
v_gene: TRBV6-5; j_gene: TRBJ1-3; CDR3aa: CASSGLFSGNTIYF
v_gene: TRBV7-8; j_gene: TRBJ2-5; CDR3aa: CASSLAAGETQYF
v_gene: TRBV20-1; j_gene: TRBJ1-2; CDR3aa: CSARGDSYTF
v_gene: TRBV7-2; j_gene: TRBJ2-3; CDR3aa: CASSPTGGAGDTQYF
v_gene: TRBV2; j_gene: TRBJ1-2; CDR3aa: CASYSNYGYTF
v_gene: TRBV10-3; j_gene: TRBJ2-7; CDR3aa: CAISGDRGDPQSAQYF
v_gene: TRBV7-9; j_gene: TRBJ2-5; CDR3aa: CASSLRGGRYQETQYF
v_gene: TRBV5-8; j_gene: TRBJ2-6; CDR3aa: CASSLQREVRAGANVLTF
v_gene: TRBV19; j_gene: TRBJ2-1; CDR3aa: CASSPSGFYNEQFF
v_gene: TRBV28; j_gene: TRBJ2-5; CDR3aa: CASSTLRILGETQYF